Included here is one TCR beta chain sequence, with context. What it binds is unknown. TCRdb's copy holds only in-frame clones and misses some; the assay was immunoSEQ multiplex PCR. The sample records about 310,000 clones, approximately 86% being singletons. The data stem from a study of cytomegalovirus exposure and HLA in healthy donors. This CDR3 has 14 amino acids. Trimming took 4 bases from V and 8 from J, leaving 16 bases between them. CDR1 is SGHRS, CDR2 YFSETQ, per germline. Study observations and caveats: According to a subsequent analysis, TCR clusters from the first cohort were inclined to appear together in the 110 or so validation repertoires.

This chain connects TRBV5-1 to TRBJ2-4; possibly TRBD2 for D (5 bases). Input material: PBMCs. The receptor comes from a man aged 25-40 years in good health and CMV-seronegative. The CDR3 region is CASSPRGDGDIQYF. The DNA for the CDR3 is TGCGCCAGCAGCCCACGGGGTGATGGGGACATTCAGTACTTC. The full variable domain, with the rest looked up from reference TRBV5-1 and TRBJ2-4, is KAGVTQTPRYLIKTRGQQVTLSCSPISGHRSVSWYQQTPGQGLQFLFEYFSETQRNKGNFPGRFSGRQFSNSRSEMNVSTLELGDSALYLCASSPRGDGDIQYFGAGTRLSVL.